One sample yielded the 21 T cell receptor beta chains listed below, sequenced in a study of cytomegalovirus exposure and HLA in healthy donors. The study ran its PCR with 60 Vbeta and 13 Jbeta primers. Sequencing used immunoSEQ multiplex PCR; TCRdb keeps in-frame clones, though not all of them. The sample holds roughly 250,000 clones; over 70% are singletons and the top ten take over 0.3%. Sequencing was performed on PBMCs. Receptors originate from a girl aged 2-9 years in good health and CMV-seronegative.

This chain uses TRBV4-1 with TRBJ1-2; D gene ambiguous. The CDR3 runs to 15 residues. The V gene's germline CDR1 is MGHRA and CDR2 YSYEKL. With 0 bases removed from V and 2 bases from J, the gap between germline ends came to 10 bases. This chain's CDR3 is CASSQDSVENYGYTF. The DNA of the CDR3 is TGCGCCAGCAGCCAAGATTCGGTAGAAAACTATGGCTACACCTTC.

The rearrangement uses TRBV9 and TRBJ2-5; the match to TRBD2 covers 9 bases. Losses at the gene ends were 0 bases for V and 2 bases for J; bases not matched to a gene: 2. The CDR3 is 15 amino acids. Germline lookup yields CDR1 SGDLS and CDR2 YYNGEE. The CDR3 reads CASSVASGVQETQYF. CDR3 DNA: TGTGCCAGCAGCGTAGCTAGCGGGGTTCAAGAGACCCAGTACTTC.

The V gene is TRBV18, the J gene TRBJ2-7, with D possibly matching TRBD1 (5 bases). This CDR3 is 13 amino acids long. CDR1 and CDR2 (germline): KGHSH, LQKENI. V lost 5 bases and J 7 bases, leaving 15 bases between the germline ends. CDR3 sequence (DNA): TGTGCCAGCTCAAAGATGGACAAGTTTGAGCAGTACTTC. The encoded protein is CASSKMDKFEQYF.

This clone was seen more than once but under ten times. The rearrangement joins TRBV28 to TRBJ2-2; tentative D call: TRBD2 (6 bases). V was clipped by 2 bases and J by 6 bases, with 10 bases between them. The CDR3 length is 14 residues. Germline V CDR1 and CDR2: MDHEN, SYDVKM. CDR3 sequence reads: CASSLMGGPGELFF. Written as DNA, the CDR3 is TGTGCCAGCAGTTTAATGGGAGGCCCCGGGGAGCTGTTTTTT.

This clone was recorded only once. V usage is TRBV5-1 and J usage is TRBJ1-5; 7 bases match TRBD1. This CDR3 spans 15 amino acids. Germline lookup yields CDR1 SGHRS and CDR2 YFSETQ. V dropped 1 base and J dropped 5; count of bases not matched to a gene: 6. Here the CDR3 reads CASSLSGGRDQPQHF. The CDR3 DNA sequence: TGCGCCAGCAGCTTGTCAGGGGGGCGAGATCAGCCCCAGCATTTT.

The V gene is TRBV5-1, the J gene TRBJ2-2, with D maybe TRBD2 (6 bases). Germline CDR1 is SGHRS and CDR2 is YFSETQ. The CDR3 is 14 residues long. Deletions cut 4 bases from V and 4 bases from J, with 11 bases between. CDR3 loop: CASSHQGGTGELFF. CDR3 DNA sequence: TGCGCCAGCAGCCATCAGGGAGGCACCGGGGAGCTGTTTTTT. Drawing the rest from reference TRBV5-1 and TRBJ2-2, the complete variable domain is KAGVTQTPRYLIKTRGQQVTLSCSPISGHRSVSWYQQTPGQGLQFLFEYFSETQRNKGNFPGRFSGRQFSNSRSEMNVSTLELGDSALYLCASSHQGGTGELFFGEGSRLTVL.

This clone has a single count. The V and J genes are TRBV7-9 and TRBJ1-1; 8 nucleotides align to TRBD1. After removal of 5 bases from V and 2 bases from J, the junction contained 4 bases not matched to a gene. Germline CDR1 reads SEHNR; CDR2 reads FQNEAQ (reference sequence). The CDR3 consists of 14 residues. The CDR3 region has the DNA TGTGCCAGCAGCCCCCAGGGGGCAAACACTGAAGCTTTCTTT. Protein product: CASSPQGANTEAFF.

The genes are TRBV30 and TRBJ2-7; no clear D gene. The V end lost 2 bases, the J end lost 5 bases, and 4 bases lay between the germline ends. The CDR3 spans 10 residues. The V gene's germline CDR1 is GTSNPN and CDR2 SVGIG (reference sequence). For the CDR3, the DNA is TGTGCCTGGAGTATCAACGAGCAGTACTTC. Its protein product is CAWSINEQYF. Together with reference TRBV30 and TRBJ2-7, the CDR3 gives the full variable domain: SQTIHQWPATLVQPVGSPLSLECTVEGTSNPNLYWYRQAAGRGLQLLFYSVGIGQISSEVPQNLSASRPQDRQFILSSKKLLLSDSGFYLCAWSINEQYFGPGTRLTVT.

This chain joins TRBV5-1 and TRBJ2-5, with D possibly TRBD2 on 6 matching bases. Germline CDR1 and CDR2: SGHRS and YFSETQ. Trimming left V 2 bases short and J 1 base short, with 9 bases between. CDR3 length: 14 residues. The CDR3 protein is CASSLAGSQETQYF. The CDR3 nucleotides are TGCGCCAGCAGCTTAGCGGGTAGCCAAGAGACCCAGTACTTC.

This clone was observed a few times. CDR3 sequence (DNA): TGTGCCAGCAGCTTGTTTTGGGGAGAGAGCTCCTATAATTCACCCCTCCACTTT. This sequence encodes CASSLFWGESSYNSPLHF. The V call is TRBV5-4, the J call TRBJ1-6, with unresolved D. The CDR3 has 18 residues. V was cut by 1 base and J by 0 bases, with 14 bases left in between. Germline CDR1 and CDR2: SGHNT and YYREEE (reference sequence).

The rearrangement joins TRBV4-1 to TRBJ1-2; a possible D gene is TRBD1 (5 bases). Germline V gene data show CDR1 as MGHRA and CDR2 as YSYEKL. The CDR3 consists of 15 residues. V was clipped by 5 bases and J by 1 base, with 14 bases between them. CDR3 in DNA: TGCGCCAGCAGCTGGGGGGGGGATCATAACTATGGCTACACCTTC. Amino acids: CASSWGGDHNYGYTF.

The chain links TRBV18 to TRBJ2-5; the match to TRBD2 covers 11 bases. This CDR3 contains 15 residues. Germline values: CDR1 KGHSH, CDR2 LQKENI. Unmatched junction bases numbered 2, after V lost 4 bases and J lost 1 base. The CDR3 nucleotides read TGTGCCAGCTCACAAGGACTAGCGGGCCAAGAGACCCAGTACTTC. This gives the protein CASSQGLAGQETQYF.

V and J are TRBV5-4 and TRBJ2-7, with D possibly being TRBD1 (5 bases). This CDR3 region has 13 residues. V gave up 2 bases and J gave up 6 bases, with 12 bases separating them. Germline V gene data show CDR1 as SGHNT and CDR2 as YYREEE (reference sequence). CDR3 sequence reads: CASSFDQGAEQYF. The DNA of the CDR3 is TGTGCCAGCAGCTTTGATCAAGGGGCCGAGCAGTACTTC.

This clone appeared a few times. The gene calls are TRBV9 and TRBJ2-3; D unresolved. V was clipped by 2 bases and J by 3 bases, with 7 bases between them. In germline, CDR1 is SGDLS, CDR2 YYNGEE. The CDR3 contains 13 residues. This CDR3 is CASSVGQTDTQYF. Here the CDR3 DNA reads TGTGCCAGCAGCGTGGGCCAAACAGATACGCAGTATTTT. The whole variable domain, remainder taken from reference TRBV9 and TRBJ2-3, is DSGVTQTPKHLITATGQRVTLRCSPRSGDLSVYWYQQSLDQGLQFLIQYYNGEERAKGNILERFSAQQFPDLHSELNLSSLELGDSALYFCASSVGQTDTQYFGPGTRLTVL.

The chain combines TRBV7-3 with TRBJ2-7; D might be TRBD1 (5 bases). Germline assignment: CDR1 SGHTA and CDR2 FQGTGA. This CDR3 contains 15 residues. V lost 5 bases, J lost 2 bases, and 16 bases lay in between. CDR3 DNA sequence: TGTGCCAGCAGCGATGGGGCAGCGACGACCTACGAGCAGTACTTC. This codes for CASSDGAATTYEQYF.

The chain is built from TRBV14 and TRBJ2-6; a possible D gene is TRBD1 (5 bases). Deletions cut 3 bases from V and 0 bases from J, with 6 bases between. Per the germline V gene, CDR1 is SGHDN and CDR2 is FVKESK. The CDR3 has 15 amino acids. The CDR3 nucleotides read TGTGCCAGCAGCCACGACAGCTCTGGGGCCAACGTCCTGACTTTC. Residues: CASSHDSSGANVLTF.

The chain employs TRBV27 and TRBJ1-1; unclear D gene. The CDR3 loop spans 13 amino acids. Germline values: CDR1 MNHEY, CDR2 SMNVEV (reference sequence). With 2 bases removed from V and 3 bases from J, the gap between germline ends came to 7 bases. The CDR3 is CASSLRDYTEAFF. CDR3 nucleotide sequence: TGTGCCAGCAGTTTACGAGATTACACTGAAGCTTTCTTT.

The chain recombines TRBV30 with TRBJ2-2; weak D call: TRBD2 (5 bases). V gave up 4 bases and J gave up 6 bases, with 15 bases separating them. CDR1 is GTSNPN and CDR2 is SVGIG in the germline V gene (reference sequence). The CDR3 runs 14 residues. The CDR3 nucleotides are TGTGCCTGGAATTCAGCGGTTCCGGCCGGGGAGCTGTTTTTT. Amino acids: CAWNSAVPAGELFF. The variable domain in full, completed from reference TRBV30 and TRBJ2-2, reads SQTIHQWPATLVQPVGSPLSLECTVEGTSNPNLYWYRQAAGRGLQLLFYSVGIGQISSEVPQNLSASRPQDRQFILSSKKLLLSDSGFYLCAWNSAVPAGELFFGEGSRLTVL.

J is TRBJ2-3 and V is TRBV10-3; 10 bases match TRBD2. The CDR3 runs 16 residues. J gave up 6 bases and V 0 bases, and 6 bases lay outside the gene matches. Germline V gives CDR1 ENHRY, CDR2 SYGVKD. CDR3 residues: CAISESVAGGRDTQYF. The CDR3 nucleotides are TGTGCCATCAGTGAGTCGGTAGCGGGAGGCCGGGATACGCAGTATTTT.

J is TRBJ1-1 and V is TRBV7-9, with D possibly matching TRBD1 (6 bases). V was shortened by 9 bases and J by 8 bases, with 13 bases between the two germline ends. The CDR3 covers 11 residues. Looked up from germline, CDR1 is SEHNR and CDR2 is FQNEAQ (reference sequence). The CDR3 sequence is CASAGVQEAFF. CDR3 nucleotide sequence: TGTGCCAGTGCAGGGGTACAGGAAGCTTTCTTT. Combining the CDR3 with reference TRBV7-9 and TRBJ1-1 gives the whole variable domain DTGVSQNPRHKITKRGQNVTFRCDPISEHNRLYWYRQTLGQGPEFLTYFQNEAQLEKSRLLSDRFSAERPKGSFSTLEIQRTEQGDSAMYLCASAGVQEAFFGQGTRLTVV.

CDR3: CASSLVSVGAGVYEQYF. In DNA form, the CDR3 reads TGTGCCAGCAGCTTAGTATCTGTTGGGGCAGGGGTCTACGAGCAGTACTTC. The V gene is TRBV11-2, the J gene TRBJ2-7; a weak D match, TRBD1 (6 bases). Trimming took off 1 base at V and 3 bases at J, with 19 bases between the two ends. The CDR3 is made up of 17 amino acids. The germline V gene has CDR1 SGHAT and CDR2 FQNNGV. Filled out from reference TRBV11-2 and TRBJ2-7, the complete variable domain reads EAGVAQSPRYKIIEKRQSVAFWCNPISGHATLYWYQQILGQGPKLLIQFQNNGVVDDSQLPKDRFSAERLKGVDSTLKIQPAKLEDSAVYLCASSLVSVGAGVYEQYFGPGTRLTVT.